What follows are 10 T cell receptor beta chains derived from one specimen sequenced in a study of blood T cells in healthy people across ages. A second PCR of 7 to 11 cycles used a sample-barcoded 5' primer and a J-beta primer mix. TCRdb independently ran MiXCR on the 5' RACE reads; one entry per CDR3 protein. Altogether about 720,000 distinct CDR3 sequences are present, just under 25% being singletons, with the ten largest covering around 3.6%. The same sample was also studied in work on T cells of mothers and their children.

Sequencing was carried out using blood. Receptor source: a boy younger than 18 in good health.

There are a few counts of this clonotype. The V and J genes are TRBV3-1 and TRBJ2-7, with 7 bases fitting TRBD2. Trimming at V came to 0 bases and at J to 4 bases, leaving 6 bases not matched to a gene. CDR1 is LGHDT and CDR2 is YNNKEL in the germline V gene (reference sequence). This CDR3 spans 15 amino acids. Written as DNA, the CDR3 is TGTGCCAGCAGCCAAGAAGGTCGGGGGGAGTACGAGCAGTACTTC. It specifies CASSQEGRGEYEQYF.

This clonotype was seen a handful of times. The rearrangement uses TRBV18 and TRBJ1-2; the match to TRBD1 covers 10 bases. Per the germline V gene, CDR1 is KGHSH and CDR2 is LQKENI. J was trimmed by 6 bases and V by 1 base; bases with no gene match: 5. CDR3 length equals 15 residues. Here the CDR3 reads CASSPRDRGLDGYTF. The DNA for the CDR3 is TGTGCCAGCTCACCACGAGACAGGGGGCTGGATGGCTACACCTTC.

The genes are TRBV2 and TRBJ2-1, with TRBD1 matching 9 bases. The V gene's germline CDR1 is SNHLY and CDR2 FYNNEI. The length of the CDR3 is 13 residues. V gave up 7 bases and J gave up 6 bases; unmatched junction bases: 4. CDR3 region: CASTPTGGNEQFF. Here the CDR3 DNA reads TGTGCCAGCACCCCGACAGGGGGCAATGAGCAGTTCTTC.

This clonotype was observed a few times. The rearrangement links TRBV6-1 to TRBJ2-7, with 8 nucleotides matching TRBD2. This CDR3 comprises 19 residues. Germline lookup yields CDR1 MNHNS and CDR2 SASEGT. With 1 base clipped from V and 3 bases from J, the junction kept 17 bases outside the gene matches. DNA for the CDR3: TGTGCCAGCAGTGAAGAAGGTAGAGAATGGACTAGCCTCGGCTACGAGCAGTACTTC. Its protein product is CASSEEGREWTSLGYEQYF.

The chain links TRBV5-5 to TRBJ1-6; D remains ambiguous. Per the germline V gene, CDR1 is SGHKS and CDR2 is YYEKEE (reference sequence). Between the trimmed V and J ends, which lost 0 bases and 7 bases, there was a span of 11 bases. CDR3 length equals 15 residues. The CDR3 nucleotides read TGTGCCAGCAGCTTGGATGGCAGGACCAATTCACCCCTCCACTTT. Protein: CASSLDGRTNSPLHF.

This clonotype was seen more than once but under ten times. The chain combines TRBV20-1 with TRBJ2-7; possible D gene TRBD1, 6 bases. The CDR3 loop spans 14 amino acids. Germline CDR1 DFQATT, CDR2 SNEGSKA (reference sequence). Trimming removed 6 bases from V and 0 bases from J, with 15 bases in between. CDR3 protein: CSAMDRRSSYEQYF. Written as DNA, the CDR3 is TGCAGTGCAATGGACAGACGCAGCTCCTACGAGCAGTACTTC.

The rearrangement joins TRBV20-1 to TRBJ2-7; 8 nucleotides match TRBD1. The junction had 8 bases not matched to a gene; V was cut back by 0 bases and J by 1 base. This CDR3 is 16 amino acids long. Per the germline V gene, CDR1 is DFQATT and CDR2 is SNEGSKA (reference sequence). This chain's CDR3 is CSARDIRDRLSYEQYF. In DNA, the CDR3 is TGCAGTGCTAGAGACATCCGGGACAGGCTTTCCTACGAGCAGTACTTC.

The V call is TRBV28, the J call TRBJ2-7; 7 bases align to TRBD1. Losses at the gene ends were 10 bases for V and 5 bases for J; bases not matched to a gene: 11. CDR1 is MDHEN, CDR2 SYDVKM, per germline. The CDR3 is 13 amino acids. The DNA of the CDR3 is TGTGCCACCACTCCAGGGGGTCTAAACGAGCAGTACTTC. This encodes CATTPGGLNEQYF.

This clonotype has just a few counts. V gene TRBV7-2 combines with J gene TRBJ1-5; D unclear. The CDR3 loop spans 12 amino acids. Trimming took 5 bases from V and 9 from J, leaving 11 bases between them. Germline V gene sequence: CDR1 SGHTA, CDR2 FQGNSA. DNA of the CDR3: TGTGCCAGCAGCCCGGATGGGCGGCCCCAGCATTTT. Amino acid sequence: CASSPDGRPQHF.

In this sample, this clonotype turned up once. This chain links TRBV6-2 or TRBV6-3 with TRBJ2-5; D gene uncertain. The DNA end is a closer match to TRBJ2-7, so the J assignment may be wrong. Germline-derived CDR1 and CDR2 are MNHEY and SVGEGT. This CDR3 has 14 amino acids. CDR3 nucleotides: TGTGCCAGCAGTTACGGGCAGGTAACATCCGAGCAGTACTTC. Translation gives CASSYGQVTSEQYF.